This is a list of T cell receptor beta chains from one sample in a study of OX40 agonist ivuxolimab in advanced cancers. Assay: immunoSEQ multiplex PCR; the TCRdb copy retains only in-frame clones and omits some. The sample records 90,000 to 120,000 clones, 85% to 95% being singletons. Specimen: CD4+ or CD8+ T cells sorted from blood, collected in a trial of the OX40 agonist ivuxolimab. These receptors all come from an adult with an advanced solid tumor such as melanoma, head and neck, liver or kidney cancer. Both conserved end residues are part of each CDR3. A D gene is named only where the DNA matches it firmly. Clone size is given for some rows only: seen once, a few or many times, or a class if the clone is expanded.

V gene	clone size	J gene	D gene	CDR3 protein	CDR3 DNA
TRBV5-1	.	TRBJ2-2	TRBD1	CASSLSRQGDTGELFF	TGCGCCAGCAGCTTGTCGAGACAGGGGGACACCGGGGAGCTGTTTTTT
TRBV27	.	TRBJ2-2	TRBD1	CASSLVGQGANTGELFF	TGTGCCAGCAGTCTGGTGGGACAGGGGGCGAACACCGGGGAGCTGTTTTTT
TRBV5-1	.	TRBJ2-2	.	CASRYGTANTGELFF	TGCGCCAGCAGGTACGGGACGGCGAACACCGGGGAGCTGTTTTTT
TRBV5-1	.	TRBJ2-1	TRBD2	CASAGTSGRNEQFF	TGCGCCAGTGCCGGGACTAGCGGACGCAATGAGCAGTTCTTC
TRBV29-1	.	TRBJ2-7	.	CSVEDGGTNYEQYF	TGCAGCGTTGAAGATGGTGGGACAAACTACGAGCAGTACTTC
TRBV28	.	TRBJ1-1	.	CASSLSSSTEAFF	TGTGCCAGCAGTTTATCTTCCAGCACTGAAGCTTTCTTT
TRBV7-3	.	TRBJ1-1	.	CASSLNQGDTEAFF	TGTGCCAGCAGCTTAAACCAGGGCGACACTGAAGCTTTCTTT
TRBV6-5	.	TRBJ1-2	.	CASSYGRGQSYGYTF	TGTGCCAGCAGTTACGGAAGGGGCCAGAGCTATGGCTACACCTTC
TRBV5-6	.	TRBJ1-6	TRBD1	CASSLPGQGSSPLHF	TGTGCCAGCAGCTTGCCAGGACAGGGGTCTTCACCCCTCCACTTT
TRBV28	once	TRBJ2-7	.	CASTHDRFVSYEQYF	TGTGCCAGCACCCATGACAGGTTCGTCTCCTACGAGCAGTACTTC
TRBV28	.	TRBJ1-3	TRBD1	CASSSGQGGNTIYF	TGTGCCAGCAGTTCGGGACAGGGAGGGAACACCATATATTTT
TRBV7-2	.	TRBJ1-6	.	CASSPQKPKRDSPLHF	TGTGCCAGCAGCCCCCAAAAGCCAAAGCGGGATTCACCCCTCCACTTT
TRBV9	.	TRBJ2-1	.	CASSGGAGIGNEQFF	TGTGCCAGCAGCGGCGGGGCCGGCATTGGGAATGAGCAGTTCTTC
TRBV6-5	.	TRBJ2-6	.	CASSYRGSGANVLTF	TGTGCCAGCAGTTATCGGGGCTCTGGGGCCAACGTCCTGACTTTC
TRBV18	.	TRBJ2-2	.	CASSRRDSYTGELFF	TGTGCCAGCTCACGGCGGGACTCCTACACCGGGGAGCTGTTTTTT
TRBV15	.	TRBJ2-7	TRBD1	CATSRSGTVYEQYF	TGTGCCACCAGCCGATCCGGGACAGTCTACGAGCAGTACTTC
TRBV28	.	TRBJ1-1	.	CASSLVQLNTEAFF	TGTGCCAGCAGTTTAGTACAGCTGAACACTGAAGCTTTCTTT
TRBV28	.	TRBJ2-2	.	CASSLPAGLNTGELFF	TGTGCCAGCAGTTTACCCGCCGGCCTGAACACCGGGGAGCTGTTTTTT
TRBV19	.	TRBJ2-3	.	CASSTTDTQYF	TGTGCCAGTAGTACCACAGATACGCAGTATTTT
TRBV6-5	.	TRBJ2-1	TRBD2	CASSYQGTSYNEQFF	TGTGCCAGCAGTTACCAAGGGACTAGCTACAATGAGCAGTTCTTC
TRBV28	few	TRBJ1-2	TRBD1	CAIQRGLNGYTF	TGTGCCATTCAAAGGGGGCTCAATGGCTACACCTTC
TRBV10-2	.	TRBJ2-7	TRBD2	CASSEILAGVLEQYF	TGCGCCAGCAGTGAGATCCTAGCGGGAGTTCTCGAGCAGTACTTC
TRBV28	.	TRBJ2-4	TRBD2	CASSVTSGRVAKNIQYF	TGTGCCAGCAGTGTAACTAGCGGGAGGGTCGCCAAAAACATTCAGTACTTC
TRBV7-2	.	TRBJ1-5	TRBD1	CASSLQDRQPQHF	TGTGCCAGCAGCTTACAGGACAGGCAGCCCCAGCATTTT
TRBV21-1	.	TRBJ1-2	.	CASSSDRADSYGYTF	TGTGCCAGCAGCAGTGACAGGGCGGATTCCTATGGCTACACCTTC
TRBV28	.	TRBJ2-3	TRBD1	CASSSGQGDTDTQYF	TGTGCCAGCAGTTCGGGACAGGGGGACACAGATACGCAGTATTTT
TRBV30	.	TRBJ2-1	.	CAWSGRPPNEQFF	TGTGCCTGGAGTGGCAGGCCTCCCAATGAGCAGTTCTTC
TRBV30	.	TRBJ2-5	TRBD2	CASRLAGGEETQYF	TGTGCCAGTCGTTTAGCGGGAGGGGAAGAGACCCAGTACTTC
TRBV7-2	.	TRBJ2-5	TRBD1	CASSSEGIGDRGQETQYF	TGTGCCAGCAGCTCGGAAGGGATTGGGGACAGGGGCCAAGAGACCCAGTACTTC
TRBV11-2	.	TRBJ1-1	.	CASSLSGTTEAFF	TGTGCCAGCAGCTTAAGTGGAACCACTGAAGCTTTCTTT
TRBV7-9	.	TRBJ1-2	.	CASSLQGFNYGYTF	TGTGCCAGCAGCTTACAAGGGTTTAACTATGGCTACACCTTC
TRBV5-6	.	TRBJ2-4	TRBD1	CASSPVGDRGNIQYF	TGTGCCAGCAGCCCGGTAGGGGACAGGGGAAACATTCAGTACTTC
TRBV6-5	once	TRBJ2-7	.	CASSYQPLGSNYEQYF	TGTGCCAGCAGTTACCAACCCCTAGGGAGCAACTACGAGCAGTACTTC
TRBV2	once	TRBJ2-7	TRBD1	CAALGTAPYEQYF	TGTGCCGCTCTCGGGACAGCTCCCTACGAGCAGTACTTC
TRBV27	.	TRBJ1-1	.	CASVYGTEAFF	TGTGCCAGCGTTTACGGCACTGAAGCTTTCTTT
TRBV5-6	.	TRBJ2-1	TRBD2	CASSLLLAGDLYNEQFF	TGTGCCAGCAGCTTGTTATTAGCGGGAGACCTCTACAATGAGCAGTTCTTC
TRBV5-6	.	TRBJ1-2	.	CASSLVGDDLPGYTF	TGTGCCAGCAGCTTGGTAGGCGACGACCTTCCGGGCTACACCTTC
TRBV7-9	.	TRBJ1-6	.	CASSLRGNSPLHF	TGTGCCAGCAGCTTGAGAGGAAATTCACCCCTCCACTTT
TRBV9	.	TRBJ2-3	TRBD1	CASSQIGTVHSADTQYF	TGTGCCAGCAGCCAGATAGGGACAGTCCATTCGGCAGATACGCAGTATTTT
TRBV28	.	TRBJ2-7	TRBD2	CASSSGGEGQDEQYF	TGTGCCAGCAGTTCGGGAGGGGAAGGCCAGGACGAGCAGTACTTC
TRBV11-2	.	TRBJ2-2	.	CASSPRGSRSGELFF	TGTGCCAGCAGCCCCCGTGGGTCAAGATCCGGGGAGCTGTTTTTT
TRBV19	.	TRBJ2-5	.	CASSMNGQSRETQYF	TGTGCCAGTAGTATGAATGGCCAGTCTCGGGAGACCCAGTACTTC
TRBV12-2	.	TRBJ2-1	.	CASRPPGGRVDEQFF	TGTGCAAGTCGCCCCCCCGGGGGGCGGGTCGATGAGCAGTTCTTC
TRBV7-3	.	TRBJ1-1	TRBD1	CASSTVQGMEAFF	TGTGCCAGCAGCACCGTACAGGGGATGGAGGCTTTCTTT
TRBV11-2	.	TRBJ2-7	.	CASSLGTENCF	TGTGCCAGCAGCCTAGGGACGGAAAATTGCTTC
TRBV9	.	TRBJ2-3	.	CASSVGTGVRDTQYF	TGTGCCAGCAGCGTAGGAACGGGAGTGAGAGATACGCAGTATTTT
TRBV7-9	.	TRBJ2-3	.	CASSLSFGGLTDTQYF	TGTGCCAGCAGCTTATCCTTCGGGGGGCTCACAGATACGCAGTATTTT
TRBV18	.	TRBJ1-2	.	CASSPKDGYTF	TGTGCCAGCTCACCGAAAGATGGCTACACCTTC
TRBV6-1	.	TRBJ2-7	.	CASSEWSQGRDEQYF	TGTGCCAGCAGTGAATGGTCCCAGGGTCGCGACGAGCAGTACTTC
TRBV6-5	.	TRBJ1-5	.	CASSSTGHGSNQPQHF	TGTGCCAGCAGTTCAACGGGACACGGTAGCAATCAGCCCCAGCATTTT
TRBV7-3	.	TRBJ1-1	.	CASSLGNSNTEAFF	TGTGCCAGCAGCTTAGGAAACAGTAACACTGAAGCTTTCTTT
TRBV7-3	.	TRBJ2-3	TRBD2	CASSPLAGGINTQYF	TGTGCCAGCAGCCCCCTAGCGGGAGGGATAAATACGCAGTATTTT
TRBV28	.	TRBJ2-1	TRBD2	CASSSLAGRSYNEQFF	TGTGCCAGCAGTTCGCTAGCGGGACGTTCCTACAATGAGCAGTTCTTC
TRBV2	.	TRBJ1-5	.	CASSANPSNNQPQHF	TGTGCCAGCAGTGCGAACCCTTCCAACAATCAGCCCCAGCATTTT
TRBV6-5	.	TRBJ2-7	.	CASSYSPDYYEQYF	TGTGCCAGCAGTTACTCGCCGGACTACTACGAGCAGTACTTC
TRBV9	.	TRBJ2-7	.	CASSVEGDSYEQYF	TGTGCCAGCAGCGTAGAGGGAGACTCGTACGAGCAGTACTTC
TRBV11-3	.	TRBJ2-7	.	CASSLGDLHREQYF	TGTGCCAGCAGCTTAGGGGACCTTCACCGGGAGCAGTACTTC
TRBV28	.	TRBJ1-1	.	CASSPGDGMNTEAFF	TGTGCCAGCAGTCCGGGGGACGGAATGAACACTGAAGCTTTCTTT